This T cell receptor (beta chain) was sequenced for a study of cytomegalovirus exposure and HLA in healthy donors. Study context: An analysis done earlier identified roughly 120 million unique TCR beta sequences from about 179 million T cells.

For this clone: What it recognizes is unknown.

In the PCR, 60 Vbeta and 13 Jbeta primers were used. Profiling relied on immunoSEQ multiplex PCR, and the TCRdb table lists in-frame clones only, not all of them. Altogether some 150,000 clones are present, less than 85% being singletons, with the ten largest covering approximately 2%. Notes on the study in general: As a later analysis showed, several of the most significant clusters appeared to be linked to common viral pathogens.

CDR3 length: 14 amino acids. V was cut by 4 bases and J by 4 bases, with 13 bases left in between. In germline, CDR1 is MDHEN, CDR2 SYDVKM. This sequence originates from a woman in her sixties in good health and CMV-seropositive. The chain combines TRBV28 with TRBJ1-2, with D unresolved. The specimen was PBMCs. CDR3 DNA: TGTGCCAGCAGTTCCTCAAAGTCACTCTATGGCTACACCTTC. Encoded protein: CASSSSKSLYGYTF.